This TCR beta chain is from a study of T-cell memory formation after mild COVID-19. Study-level results: Pre-infection memory harbored some responding clones, suggesting cross-reactive memory joined. Balance between CD4 and CD8 was seen in clones contracting day 15 to 85, and a CD4+ lean was seen in later expanders.

Concerning this clonotype: The antigen is unknown.

TCRdb reanalysed the 5' RACE reads using MiXCR and keeps one entry per CDR3 protein. Of fewer than 500,000 distinct CDR3 sequences listed, roughly 25% are singletons. Germline V gene sequence: CDR1 LGHDT, CDR2 YNNKEL (reference sequence). Trimming removed 0 bases at V and 0 bases at J, with 12 bases between. There are 18 residues in the CDR3. The chain has TRBV3-1 and TRBJ2-6; D is unclear. Material for sequencing was PBMCs or a T cell subset sorted from them (not recorded which). This clonotype was obtained from an adult woman who had mild COVID-19 (a few samples of this study predate the infection). Cell type and time point are not known. The DNA for the CDR3 is TGTGCCAGCAGCCAAGACTACCCCACCTACTCTGGGGCCAACGTCCTGACTTTC. This translates into CASSQDYPTYSGANVLTF.